This record looks at one T cell receptor (beta chain) sequence and its context. Its antigen is still unknown. These data come from a study of T cell responses to AZD1222 COVID-19 vaccine. Broader study findings: Distributed over spike, vaccine-associated CD4 TCRs predominated at 160-218 and 743-854. Only after the peak T cell response were repertoires sampled.

The method was immunoSEQ multiplex PCR; TCRdb's version includes in-frame clones alone and lacks a portion of them. The profile shows around 210,000 clones, around 94% of them singletons. Germline V lookup: CDR1 MNHGY, CDR2 SAAAGT. With V trimmed by 0 bases and J by 1 base, 6 bases remained unmatched. This CDR3 is 17 amino acids long. The sample was peripheral blood, taken 28 days after the second dose of the MenACWY control vaccine. This clonotype originated in an adult who received the MenACWY meningococcal vaccine as a control. V usage is TRBV6-8 and J usage is TRBJ2-5, with 9 positions matching TRBD1. CDR3 protein: CASSYSEGGQGQETQYF. Here the CDR3 DNA reads TGTGCCAGCAGTTACTCTGAAGGGGGACAGGGCCAAGAGACCCAGTACTTC.